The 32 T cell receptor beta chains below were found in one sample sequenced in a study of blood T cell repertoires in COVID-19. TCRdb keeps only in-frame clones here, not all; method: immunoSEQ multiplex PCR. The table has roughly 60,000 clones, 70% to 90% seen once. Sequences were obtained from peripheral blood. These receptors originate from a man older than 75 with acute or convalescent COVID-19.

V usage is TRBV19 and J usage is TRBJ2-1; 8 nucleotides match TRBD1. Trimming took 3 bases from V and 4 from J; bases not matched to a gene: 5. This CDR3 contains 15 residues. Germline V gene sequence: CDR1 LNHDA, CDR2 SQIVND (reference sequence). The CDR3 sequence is CASSIQGQAYNEQFF. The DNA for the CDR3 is TGTGCCAGTAGTATCCAGGGACAGGCGTACAATGAGCAGTTCTTC.

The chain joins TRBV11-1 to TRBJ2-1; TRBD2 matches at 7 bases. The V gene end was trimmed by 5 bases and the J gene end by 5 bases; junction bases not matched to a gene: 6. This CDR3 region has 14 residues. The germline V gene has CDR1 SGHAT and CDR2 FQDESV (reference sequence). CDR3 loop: CASSAGVRDNEQFF. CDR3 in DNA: TGTGCCAGCAGCGCGGGGGTCCGGGACAATGAGCAGTTCTTC.

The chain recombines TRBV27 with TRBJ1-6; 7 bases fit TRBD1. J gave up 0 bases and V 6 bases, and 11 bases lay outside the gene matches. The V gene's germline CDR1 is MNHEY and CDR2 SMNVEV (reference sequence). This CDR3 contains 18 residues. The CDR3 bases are TGTGCCAGCAGCCGCGACCCTGGACAGGTCTCCTATAATTCACCCCTCCACTTT. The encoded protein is CASSRDPGQVSYNSPLHF.

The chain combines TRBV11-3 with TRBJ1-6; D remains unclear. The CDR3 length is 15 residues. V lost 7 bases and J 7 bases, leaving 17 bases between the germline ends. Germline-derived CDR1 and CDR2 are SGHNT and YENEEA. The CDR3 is CASNEAGSGNSPLHF. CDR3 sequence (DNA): TGTGCCAGCAACGAAGCCGGGAGTGGGAATTCACCCCTCCACTTT.

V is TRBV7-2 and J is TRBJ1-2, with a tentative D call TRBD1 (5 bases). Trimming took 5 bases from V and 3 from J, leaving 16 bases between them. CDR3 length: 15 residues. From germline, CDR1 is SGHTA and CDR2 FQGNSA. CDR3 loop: CASSGRVVGDYGYTF. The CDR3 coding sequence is TGTGCCAGCAGCGGCAGGGTAGTCGGAGACTATGGCTACACCTTC.

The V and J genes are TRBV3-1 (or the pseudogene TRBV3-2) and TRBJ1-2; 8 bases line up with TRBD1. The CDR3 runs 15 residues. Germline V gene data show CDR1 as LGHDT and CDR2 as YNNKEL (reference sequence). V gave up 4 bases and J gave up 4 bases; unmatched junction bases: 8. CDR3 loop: CASSPGQGGSYGYTF. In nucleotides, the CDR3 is TGTGCCAGCAGCCCAGGACAGGGTGGCAGCTATGGCTACACCTTC.

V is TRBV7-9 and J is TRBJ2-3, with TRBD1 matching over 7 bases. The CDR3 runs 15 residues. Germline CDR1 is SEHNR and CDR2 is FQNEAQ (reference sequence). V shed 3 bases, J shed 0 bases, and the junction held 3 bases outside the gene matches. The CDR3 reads CASSFRDRSTDTQYF. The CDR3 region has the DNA TGTGCCAGCAGCTTCCGGGACAGAAGCACAGATACGCAGTATTTT. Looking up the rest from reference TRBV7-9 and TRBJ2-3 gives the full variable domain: DTGVSQNPRHKITKRGQNVTFRCDPISEHNRLYWYRQTLGQGPEFLTYFQNEAQLEKSRLLSDRFSAERPKGSFSTLEIQRTEQGDSAMYLCASSFRDRSTDTQYFGPGTRLTVL.

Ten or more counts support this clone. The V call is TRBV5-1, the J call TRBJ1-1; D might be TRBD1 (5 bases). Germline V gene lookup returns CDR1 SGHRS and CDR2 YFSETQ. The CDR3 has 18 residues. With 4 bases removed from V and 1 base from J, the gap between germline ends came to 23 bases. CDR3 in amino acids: CASSPLGGSSWENTEAFF. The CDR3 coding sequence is TGCGCCAGCAGCCCACTGGGGGGATCCTCGTGGGAGAACACTGAAGCTTTCTTT. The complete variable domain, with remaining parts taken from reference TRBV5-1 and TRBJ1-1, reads KAGVTQTPRYLIKTRGQQVTLSCSPISGHRSVSWYQQTPGQGLQFLFEYFSETQRNKGNFPGRFSGRQFSNSRSEMNVSTLELGDSALYLCASSPLGGSSWENTEAFFGQGTRLTVV.

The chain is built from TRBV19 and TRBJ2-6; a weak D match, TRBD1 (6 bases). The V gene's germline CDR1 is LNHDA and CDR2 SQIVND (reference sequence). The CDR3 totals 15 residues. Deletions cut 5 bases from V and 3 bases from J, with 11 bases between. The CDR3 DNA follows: TGTGCCAGTAGTGCGCCAGGGGTTGGGGCCAACGTCCTGACTTTC. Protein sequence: CASSAPGVGANVLTF.

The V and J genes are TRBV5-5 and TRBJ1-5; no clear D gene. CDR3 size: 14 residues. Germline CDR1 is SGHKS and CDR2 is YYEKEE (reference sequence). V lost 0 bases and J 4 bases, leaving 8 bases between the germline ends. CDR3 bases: TGTGCCAGCAGCTTGGATGGCCTGAATCAGCCCCAGCATTTT. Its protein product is CASSLDGLNQPQHF.

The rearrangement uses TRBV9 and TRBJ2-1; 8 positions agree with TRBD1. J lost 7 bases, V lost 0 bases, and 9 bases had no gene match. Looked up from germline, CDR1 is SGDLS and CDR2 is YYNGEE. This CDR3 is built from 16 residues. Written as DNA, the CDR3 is TGTGCCAGCAGCGTAGACCAGGGGGCATTGAGGAATGAGCAGTTCTTC. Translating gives CASSVDQGALRNEQFF.

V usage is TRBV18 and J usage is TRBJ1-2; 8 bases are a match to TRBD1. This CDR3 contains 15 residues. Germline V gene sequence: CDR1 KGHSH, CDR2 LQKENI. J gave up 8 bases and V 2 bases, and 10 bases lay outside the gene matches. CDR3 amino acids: CASSPKRQGPWGYTF. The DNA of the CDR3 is TGTGCCAGCTCACCAAAGAGACAGGGGCCCTGGGGCTACACCTTC.

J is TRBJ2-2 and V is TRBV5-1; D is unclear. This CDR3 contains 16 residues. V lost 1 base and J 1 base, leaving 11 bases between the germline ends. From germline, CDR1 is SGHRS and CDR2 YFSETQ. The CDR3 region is CASSLIPGQNTGELFF. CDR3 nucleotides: TGCGCCAGCAGCTTGATTCCAGGCCAGAACACCGGGGAGCTGTTTTTT. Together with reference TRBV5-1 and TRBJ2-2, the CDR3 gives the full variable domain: KAGVTQTPRYLIKTRGQQVTLSCSPISGHRSVSWYQQTPGQGLQFLFEYFSETQRNKGNFPGRFSGRQFSNSRSEMNVSTLELGDSALYLCASSLIPGQNTGELFFGEGSRLTVL.

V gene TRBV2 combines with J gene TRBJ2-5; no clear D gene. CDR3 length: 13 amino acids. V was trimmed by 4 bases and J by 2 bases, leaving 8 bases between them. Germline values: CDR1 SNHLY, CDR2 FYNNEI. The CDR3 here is CASSGGGQETQYF. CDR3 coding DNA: TGTGCCAGCAGTGGAGGCGGTCAAGAGACCCAGTACTTC.

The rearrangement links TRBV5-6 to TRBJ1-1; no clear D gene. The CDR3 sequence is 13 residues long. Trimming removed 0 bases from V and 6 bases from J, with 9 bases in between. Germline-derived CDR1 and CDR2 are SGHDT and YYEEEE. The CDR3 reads CASSLAGYAEAFF. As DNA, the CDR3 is TGTGCCAGCAGCTTGGCCGGGTACGCTGAAGCTTTCTTT. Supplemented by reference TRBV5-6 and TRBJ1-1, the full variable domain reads DAGVTQSPTHLIKTRGQQVTLRCSPKSGHDTVSWYQQALGQGPQFIFQYYEEEERQRGNFPDRFSGHQFPNYSSELNVNALLLGDSALYLCASSLAGYAEAFFGQGTRLTVV.

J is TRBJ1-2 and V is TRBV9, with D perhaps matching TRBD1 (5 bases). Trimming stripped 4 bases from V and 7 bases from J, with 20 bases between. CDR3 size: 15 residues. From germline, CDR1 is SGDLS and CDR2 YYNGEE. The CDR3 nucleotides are TGTGCCAGCAGCAAACCTGGGGGGGGTTCATCTGGCTACACCTTC. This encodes CASSKPGGGSSGYTF.

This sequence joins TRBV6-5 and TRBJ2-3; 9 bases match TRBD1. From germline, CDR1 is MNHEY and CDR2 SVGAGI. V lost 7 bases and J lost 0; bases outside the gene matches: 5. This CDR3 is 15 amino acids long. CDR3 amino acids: CASNVQGASTDTQYF. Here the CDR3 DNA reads TGTGCCAGCAACGTACAGGGGGCTAGCACAGATACGCAGTATTTT.

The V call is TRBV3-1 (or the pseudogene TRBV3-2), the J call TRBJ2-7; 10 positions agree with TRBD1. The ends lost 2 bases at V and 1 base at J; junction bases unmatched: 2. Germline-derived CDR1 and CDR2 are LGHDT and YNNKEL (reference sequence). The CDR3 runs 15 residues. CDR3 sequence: CASSQPGQGSYEQYF. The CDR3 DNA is TGTGCCAGCAGCCAACCGGGACAGGGGTCCTACGAGCAGTACTTC.

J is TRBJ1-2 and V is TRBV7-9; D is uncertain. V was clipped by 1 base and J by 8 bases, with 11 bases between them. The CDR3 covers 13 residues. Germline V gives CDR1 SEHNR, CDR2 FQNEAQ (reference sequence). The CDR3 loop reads CASSLVSRGGYTF. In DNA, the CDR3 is TGTGCCAGCAGCTTAGTCTCCCGCGGAGGCTACACCTTC.

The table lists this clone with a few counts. CDR3 DNA: TGTGCCAGCAGTCCCCGGGGGGGTTTGACTGAAGCTTTCTTT. Translated: CASSPRGGLTEAFF. The chain carries TRBV6-5 and TRBJ1-1; TRBD1 might be the D (5 bases). This CDR3 region has 14 residues. V was shortened by 5 bases and J by 5 bases, with 15 bases between the two germline ends. Germline-derived CDR1 and CDR2 are MNHEY and SVGAGI.

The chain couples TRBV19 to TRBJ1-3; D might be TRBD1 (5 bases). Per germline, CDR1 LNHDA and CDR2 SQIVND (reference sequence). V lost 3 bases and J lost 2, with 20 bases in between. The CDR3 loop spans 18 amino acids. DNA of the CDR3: TGTGCCAGTAGTATCCAGGGTGGCGGTTTCGTGGCTGGAAACACCATATATTTT. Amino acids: CASSIQGGGFVAGNTIYF. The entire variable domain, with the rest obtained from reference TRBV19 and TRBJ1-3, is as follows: DGGITQSPKYLFRKEGQNVTLSCEQNLNHDAMYWYRQDPGQGLRLIYYSQIVNDFQKGDIAEGYSVSREKKESFPLTVTSAQKNPTAFYLCASSIQGGGFVAGNTIYFGEGSWLTVV.

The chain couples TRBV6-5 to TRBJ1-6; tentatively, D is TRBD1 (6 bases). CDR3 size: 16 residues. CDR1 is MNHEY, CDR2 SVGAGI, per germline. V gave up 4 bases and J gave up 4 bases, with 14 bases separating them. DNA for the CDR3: TGTGCCAGCAGTTCACAGGGAGTATCGTATAATTCACCCCTCCACTTT. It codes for CASSSQGVSYNSPLHF.

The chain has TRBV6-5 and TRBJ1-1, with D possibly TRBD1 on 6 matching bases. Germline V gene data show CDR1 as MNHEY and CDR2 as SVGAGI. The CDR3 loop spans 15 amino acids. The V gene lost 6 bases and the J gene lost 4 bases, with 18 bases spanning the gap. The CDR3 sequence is CASSQYRALVTEAFF. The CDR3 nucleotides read TGTGCCAGCAGCCAATACAGGGCGCTCGTCACTGAAGCTTTCTTT.

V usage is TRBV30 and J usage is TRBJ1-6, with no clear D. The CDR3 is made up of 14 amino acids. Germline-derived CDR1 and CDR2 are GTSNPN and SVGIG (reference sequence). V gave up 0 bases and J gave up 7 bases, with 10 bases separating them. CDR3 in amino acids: CAWSVVSGNSPLHF. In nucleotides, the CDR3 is TGTGCCTGGAGTGTAGTGAGCGGGAATTCACCCCTCCACTTT.

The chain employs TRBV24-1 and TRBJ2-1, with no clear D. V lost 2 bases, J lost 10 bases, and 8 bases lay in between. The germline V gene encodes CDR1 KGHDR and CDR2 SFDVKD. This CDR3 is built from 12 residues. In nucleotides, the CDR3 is TGTGCCACCAGTGATTCCCTGAGCGAGCAGTTCTTC. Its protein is CATSDSLSEQFF.

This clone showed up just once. CDR3 sequence reads: CASSPPSESYEQYF. CDR3 nucleotides: TGTGCCAGCTCACCACCTAGCGAATCCTACGAGCAGTACTTC. V is TRBV18 and J is TRBJ2-7; maybe TRBD2 (5 bases). CDR3 size: 14 residues. With 0 bases removed from V and 1 base from J, the gap between germline ends came to 7 bases. Germline V gene sequence: CDR1 KGHSH, CDR2 LQKENI.

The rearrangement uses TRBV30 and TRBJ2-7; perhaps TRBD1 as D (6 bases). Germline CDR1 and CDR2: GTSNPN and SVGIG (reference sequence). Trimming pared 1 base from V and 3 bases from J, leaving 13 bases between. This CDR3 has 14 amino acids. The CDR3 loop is CAWSGTGSGYEQYF. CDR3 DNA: TGTGCCTGGAGTGGTACAGGGTCGGGCTACGAGCAGTACTTC.

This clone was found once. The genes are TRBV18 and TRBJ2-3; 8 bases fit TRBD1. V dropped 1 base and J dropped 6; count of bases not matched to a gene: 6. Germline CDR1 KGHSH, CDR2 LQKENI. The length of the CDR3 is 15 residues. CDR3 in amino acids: CASSPQGQEYDTQYF. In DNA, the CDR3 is TGTGCCAGCTCACCACAGGGACAGGAATACGATACGCAGTATTTT.

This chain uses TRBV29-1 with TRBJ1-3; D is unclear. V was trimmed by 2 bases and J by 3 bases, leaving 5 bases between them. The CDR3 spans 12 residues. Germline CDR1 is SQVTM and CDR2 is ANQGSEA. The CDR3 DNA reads TGCAGCGTTGAATCCGGTGGAAACACCATATATTTT. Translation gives CSVESGGNTIYF.

The CDR3 coding sequence is TGTGCCAGCAGCCATGGGGGGGTTACTTCACCCCTCCACTTT. It specifies CASSHGGVTSPLHF. The rearrangement uses TRBV3-1 (or the pseudogene TRBV3-2) and TRBJ1-6; a weak D match, TRBD1 (5 bases). Trimming removed 3 bases at V and 9 bases at J, with 12 bases between. The germline V gene encodes CDR1 LGHDT and CDR2 YNNKEL (reference sequence). The CDR3 totals 14 residues.

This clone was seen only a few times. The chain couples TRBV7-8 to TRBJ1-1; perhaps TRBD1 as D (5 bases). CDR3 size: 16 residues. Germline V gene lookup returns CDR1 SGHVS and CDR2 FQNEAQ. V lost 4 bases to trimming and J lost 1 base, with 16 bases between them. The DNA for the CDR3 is TGTGCCAGCAGCTACCAACTACCAACAGGGAACACTGAAGCTTTCTTT. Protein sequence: CASSYQLPTGNTEAFF.

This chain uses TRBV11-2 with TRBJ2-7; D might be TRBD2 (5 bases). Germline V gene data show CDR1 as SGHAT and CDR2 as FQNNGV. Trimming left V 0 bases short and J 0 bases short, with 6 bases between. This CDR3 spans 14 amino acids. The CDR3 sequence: CASSLELGSYEQYF. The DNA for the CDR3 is TGTGCCAGCAGCTTAGAACTAGGCTCCTACGAGCAGTACTTC.